The clone carrying this T cell receptor beta chain was counted only a few times. This entry belongs to a study of blood T cell repertoires in COVID-19. Turning to the study itself: The origin of the acute and convalescent COVID-19 samples was the United States, Italy and Spain.

Germline V lookup: CDR1 SGHDT, CDR2 YYEEEE. J was trimmed by 0 bases and V by 6 bases; bases with no gene match: 5. CDR3 size: 14 residues. The assay was immunoSEQ multiplex PCR, and TCRdb's table has in-frame clones only and misses some. The table shows under 250,000 clones, with 88% occurring only once. This chain connects TRBV5-6 to TRBJ1-1, with 7 bases lining up with TRBD1. Sample: PBMCs or T cells enriched from blood (not recorded which). This sequence originates from a woman aged 25 to 39 who had been exposed to COVID-19. DNA of the CDR3: TGTGCCAGCACTCTGACAGGGTTGAACACTGAAGCTTTCTTT. The encoded protein is CASTLTGLNTEAFF.